This TCR beta chain stems from a study of cytomegalovirus exposure and HLA in healthy donors. Study observations and caveats: Segments of the TCR beta V type were, in most cases, productive about 90% or about 30% of the time in an earlier analysis.

Researchers ran the PCR with 60 Vbeta and 13 Jbeta primers. TCRdb's copy holds only in-frame clones and misses some; the assay was immunoSEQ multiplex PCR. This sample's clone table lists around 52,000 clones. For this clone: Its target is not known.

V shed 1 base and J shed 0 bases, with 9 bases lying between them. Germline V CDR1 and CDR2: SGHRS, YFSETQ. This CDR3 has 15 residues. The sequence derives from a woman in her fifties or sixties in good health and CMV-seropositive. Sequencing was carried out using PBMCs. The V gene is TRBV5-1, the J gene TRBJ2-3, with D unclear. The CDR3 loop reads CASSLQSPSTDTQYF. The CDR3 region has the DNA TGCGCCAGCAGCTTGCAAAGCCCTAGCACAGATACGCAGTATTTT. Full variable domain (outside the CDR3, taken from reference TRBV5-1 and TRBJ2-3): KAGVTQTPRYLIKTRGQQVTLSCSPISGHRSVSWYQQTPGQGLQFLFEYFSETQRNKGNFPGRFSGRQFSNSRSEMNVSTLELGDSALYLCASSLQSPSTDTQYFGPGTRLTVL.